This T cell receptor beta chain was captured in a study of T cell responses to AZD1222 COVID-19 vaccine. Clones were read by immunoSEQ multiplex PCR, and TCRdb kept only the in-frame ones, dropping some. The sample has about 140,000 clones; roughly nine tenths are singletons. Study findings and constraints: Spike-specific TCR breadth rose after two AZD1222 doses, and depth rose as well.

V gave up 4 bases and J gave up 4 bases, with 14 bases separating them. The CDR3 has 14 residues. Looked up from germline, CDR1 is SGHVS and CDR2 is FQNEAQ. Worth noting for this clone: Its cognate antigen is unknown.

This clonotype originated in an adult in good health. The chain has TRBV7-8 and TRBJ2-7; D is uncertain. Sequenced material: peripheral blood, taken on day 0 of AZD1222 vaccination. CDR3 protein: CASSSRGYYYEQYF. The CDR3, as DNA: TGTGCCAGCAGCTCGCGCGGCTACTATTACGAGCAGTACTTC.